What follows are 15 T cell receptor beta chains derived from one specimen sequenced in a study of cytomegalovirus exposure and HLA in healthy donors. Profiled with immunoSEQ multiplex PCR; TCRdb holds only in-frame clones, not every one. The data show tens of thousands of clones, roughly 93% seen once. The sequencing sample was made of PBMCs. All receptors come from a woman under 30 in good health and CMV-seronegative.

The chain uses TRBV15 and TRBJ2-2, with a possible D match to TRBD2 (7 bases). The germline V gene encodes CDR1 LNHNV and CDR2 YYDKDF (reference sequence). The CDR3 is 14 amino acids. With 4 bases removed from V and 4 bases from J, the gap between germline ends came to 10 bases. This chain's CDR3 is CATSKGEGTGELFF. The CDR3 nucleotides read TGTGCCACCAGCAAGGGGGAGGGCACCGGGGAGCTGTTTTTT.

The rearrangement links TRBV29-1 to TRBJ2-5; no firm D call. V gave up 4 bases and J gave up 3 bases, with 9 bases separating them. CDR1 SQVTM and CDR2 ANQGSEA come from the germline V gene. The CDR3 consists of 12 residues. CDR3 protein: CSVAAVEETQYF. In DNA form, the CDR3 reads TGCAGCGTTGCGGCGGTAGAAGAGACCCAGTACTTC.

The chain combines TRBV11-3 with TRBJ2-7, with 8 bases aligning to TRBD2. With 6 bases clipped from V and 3 bases from J, the junction kept 13 bases outside the gene matches. The CDR3 loop spans 16 amino acids. The germline V gene encodes CDR1 SGHNT and CDR2 YENEEA. CDR3 sequence (DNA): TGTGCCAGCAGTAACAAGATAGCGGGGATTGGCTACGAGCAGTACTTC. Residues: CASSNKIAGIGYEQYF.

V usage is TRBV4-2 and J usage is TRBJ2-1; D perhaps matches TRBD1 (5 bases). Germline lookup yields CDR1 LGHNA and CDR2 YNFKEQ. V was clipped by 0 bases and J by 4 bases, with 13 bases between them. CDR3 length: 16 amino acids. CDR3 sequence (DNA): TGTGCCAGCAGCCAAGAAGTTCAGGGATCTTACAATGAGCAGTTCTTC. This gives the protein CASSQEVQGSYNEQFF.

The chain uses TRBV6-5 and TRBJ2-2; the match to TRBD2 covers 10 bases. The V segment lost 6 bases and the J segment 4 bases; nucleotides outside the gene matches: 2. CDR3 length: 14 residues. Germline loops: CDR1 MNHEY, CDR2 SVGAGI. Here the CDR3 DNA reads TGTGCCAGCAGCCTAGCGGGGGTCACCGGGGAGCTGTTTTTT. It yields the protein CASSLAGVTGELFF.

The CDR3 DNA follows: TGTGCCATCAGTTACCGGGACAATCACGAGCAGTACTTC. As protein: CAISYRDNHEQYF. The rearrangement joins TRBV10-3 to TRBJ2-7, with D tentatively TRBD1 (6 bases). Deletions cut 5 bases from V and 5 bases from J, with 13 bases between. This CDR3 contains 13 residues. Germline values: CDR1 ENHRY, CDR2 SYGVKD.

The CDR3 DNA reads TGTGCCACCCTTGTTTTTGGGGGGAAGAATGGCTACACCTTC. It specifies CATLVFGGKNGYTF. The chain has TRBV5-4 and TRBJ1-2, with D possibly matching TRBD1 (5 bases). The germline gives CDR1 SGHNT, CDR2 YYREEE (reference sequence). Deletions cut 9 bases from V and 6 bases from J, with 21 bases between. This CDR3 has 14 residues.

This chain's CDR3 is CASSDRGAFLTDTQYF. In nucleotides, the CDR3 is TGTGCCAGCTCGGACAGGGGCGCGTTCCTAACAGATACGCAGTATTTT. The rearrangement uses TRBV14 and TRBJ2-3; 9 bases fit TRBD1. Germline CDR1 reads SGHDN; CDR2 reads FVKESK. CDR3 length equals 16 residues. V gave up 8 bases and J gave up 3 bases; unmatched junction bases: 12.

The V gene is TRBV6-5, the J gene TRBJ1-1, with TRBD1 identical over 7 bases. This CDR3 has 14 residues. Unmatched junction bases numbered 4, after V lost 5 bases and J lost 1 base. Germline V gives CDR1 MNHEY, CDR2 SVGAGI. The CDR3 loop reads CASSLRTGNTEAFF. Here the CDR3 DNA reads TGTGCCAGCAGTCTCAGGACAGGGAACACTGAAGCTTTCTTT.

The chain couples TRBV2 to TRBJ2-1; TRBD2 aligns across 7 bases. After removal of 8 bases from V and 9 bases from J, the junction contained 10 bases not matched to a gene. The germline V gene has CDR1 SNHLY and CDR2 FYNNEI. The CDR3 loop spans 13 amino acids. The CDR3 DNA follows: TGTGCCAGCCGGGTGGTTGGCGGGGGTGAGCAGTTCTTC. It is translated as CASRVVGGGEQFF.

The chain carries TRBV11-2 and TRBJ1-1; D unclear. The V end was cut by 1 base, the J end by 3 bases, with 3 bases between. The CDR3 is 12 amino acids. The germline V gene has CDR1 SGHAT and CDR2 FQNNGV. CDR3 amino acids: CASSLGHTEAFF. The CDR3 bases are TGTGCCAGCAGCTTAGGGCACACTGAAGCTTTCTTT.

V is TRBV6-4 and J is TRBJ2-1; a possible D gene is TRBD2 (6 bases). Trimming removed 8 bases from V and 5 bases from J, with 13 bases in between. The CDR3 extends over 13 amino acids. CDR1 MRHNA and CDR2 SNTAGT come from the germline V gene. The CDR3 nucleotides are TGTGCCAGCTCAACGGGGGAAAACAATGAGCAGTTCTTC. Residues: CASSTGENNEQFF.

This sequence joins TRBV4-2 and TRBJ1-1; D ambiguous. The length of the CDR3 is 15 residues. Between the trimmed V and J ends, which lost 1 base and 8 bases, there was a span of 17 bases. Per germline, CDR1 LGHNA and CDR2 YNFKEQ. The CDR3 nucleotides are TGTGCCAGCAGCCAAGGTCCGCCGGCTGCGGGGGAAGCTTTCTTT. Translated: CASSQGPPAAGEAFF.

The chain combines TRBV6-1 with TRBJ1-2, with D maybe TRBD1 (5 bases). V was clipped by 2 bases and J by 5 bases, with 6 bases between them. In germline, CDR1 is MNHNS, CDR2 SASEGT. This CDR3 is 12 amino acids long. CDR3 bases: TGTGCCAGCAGTGAACAGGGTTATGGCTACACCTTC. It yields the protein CASSEQGYGYTF.

The chain joins TRBV28 to TRBJ1-3; TRBD1 aligns across 11 bases. Germline V gene data show CDR1 as MDHEN and CDR2 as SYDVKM. The CDR3 has 20 amino acids. Trimming cost V 2 bases and J 0 bases; bases outside gene matches: 12. The CDR3 loop reads CASSLGLARTGGSSGNTIYF. CDR3 coding DNA: TGTGCCAGCAGTTTAGGATTGGCAAGGACAGGGGGCTCCTCTGGAAACACCATATATTTT.